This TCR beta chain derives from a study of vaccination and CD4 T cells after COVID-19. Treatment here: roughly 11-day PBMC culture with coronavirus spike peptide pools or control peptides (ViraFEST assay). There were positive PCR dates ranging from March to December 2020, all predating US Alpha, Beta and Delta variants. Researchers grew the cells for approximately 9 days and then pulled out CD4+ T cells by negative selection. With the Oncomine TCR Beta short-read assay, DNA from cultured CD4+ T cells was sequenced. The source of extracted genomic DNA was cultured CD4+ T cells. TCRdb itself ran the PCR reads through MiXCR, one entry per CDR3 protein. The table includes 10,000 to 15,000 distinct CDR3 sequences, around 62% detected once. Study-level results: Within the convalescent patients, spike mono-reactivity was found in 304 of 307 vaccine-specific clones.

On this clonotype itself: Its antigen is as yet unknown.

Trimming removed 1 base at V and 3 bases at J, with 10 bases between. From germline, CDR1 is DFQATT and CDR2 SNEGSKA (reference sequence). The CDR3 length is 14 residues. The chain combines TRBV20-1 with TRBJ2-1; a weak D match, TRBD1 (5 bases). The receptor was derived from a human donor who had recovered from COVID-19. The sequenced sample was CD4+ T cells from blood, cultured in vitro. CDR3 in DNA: TGCAGTGCTAGAGGATCCAGGGACTACAATGAGCAGTTCTTC. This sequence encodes CSARGSRDYNEQFF.